Presented here are 24 T cell receptor beta chains from one specimen sequenced in a study of blood T cell repertoires in COVID-19. TCRdb's table, derived via immunoSEQ multiplex PCR, lists solely in-frame clones and lacks some. This table holds under 150,000 clones, under 85% found once. Sequencing used peripheral blood. The receptor source for this set is a woman older than 75 in a cohort sampled during active or convalescent COVID-19.

J is TRBJ2-7 and V is TRBV24-1; TRBD2 aligns across 7 bases. V trimming: 6 bases; J trimming: 4 bases; junction bases outside the gene matches: 11. CDR3 length: 15 residues. Per the germline V gene, CDR1 is KGHDR and CDR2 is SFDVKD. DNA for the CDR3: TGTGCCACCAGTAACGGGAGGCAAACCTATTACGAGCAGTACGTC. It specifies CATSNGRQTYYEQYV.

The chain recombines TRBV5-4 with TRBJ2-3; tentatively, D is TRBD1 (5 bases). Germline CDR1 is SGHNT and CDR2 is YYREEE (reference sequence). V lost 1 base to trimming and J lost 0 bases, with 15 bases between them. This CDR3 comprises 17 residues. CDR3 residues: CASSLKWLSGSTDTQYF. The CDR3 DNA is TGTGCCAGCAGCTTGAAGTGGCTGTCAGGGAGCACAGATACGCAGTATTTT.

The rearrangement links TRBV6-6 to TRBJ2-2; 7 positions agree with TRBD1. The ends lost 7 bases at V and 0 bases at J; junction bases unmatched: 5. Germline lookup yields CDR1 MNHNY and CDR2 SVGAGI (reference sequence). The CDR3 totals 15 residues. Written as DNA, the CDR3 is TGTGCCAGCACCGGAACAGGGGCGAACACCGGGGAGCTGTTTTTT. It translates to CASTGTGANTGELFF.

The chain uses TRBV7-9 and TRBJ1-1; maybe TRBD1 (5 bases). The CDR3 sequence is 14 residues long. Germline V gene sequence: CDR1 SEHNR, CDR2 FQNEAQ (reference sequence). The V end lost 1 base, the J end lost 4 bases, and 10 bases lay between the germline ends. CDR3 in DNA: TGTGCCAGCAGCTTAGGACCCGGGGGCACTGAAGCTTTCTTT. It yields the protein CASSLGPGGTEAFF.

The rearrangement uses TRBV18 and TRBJ2-2; TRBD2 agrees at 9 bases. The CDR3 length is 17 residues. V trimming: 1 base; J trimming: 0 bases; junction bases outside the gene matches: 3. Germline CDR1 is KGHSH and CDR2 is LQKENI. DNA of the CDR3: TGTGCCAGCTCACCACGCCTAGCGGGGACGAACACCGGGGAGCTGTTTTTT. Translated, it gives CASSPRLAGTNTGELFF.

This clone was recorded only once. The chain employs TRBV2 and TRBJ1-4, with D maybe TRBD1 (5 bases). The CDR3 extends over 15 amino acids. Germline assignment: CDR1 SNHLY and CDR2 FYNNEI. Between the trimmed V and J ends, which lost 6 bases and 4 bases, there was a span of 15 bases. CDR3 sequence: CASSQGGVGNEKLFF. CDR3 coding DNA: TGTGCCAGCAGCCAGGGCGGTGTAGGTAATGAAAAACTGTTTTTT.

This chain links TRBV19 with TRBJ1-5, with 10 bases lining up with TRBD1. Per germline, CDR1 LNHDA and CDR2 SQIVND (reference sequence). V gave up 3 bases and J gave up 7 bases; unmatched junction bases: 9. This CDR3 spans 16 amino acids. The CDR3 coding sequence is TGTGCCAGTAGTATCTATGGGACAGGGGACCGGCAGCCCCAGCATTTT. Translating gives CASSIYGTGDRQPQHF.

This chain uses TRBV5-5 with TRBJ1-2; 10 positions match TRBD1. The J segment lost 4 bases and the V segment lost 4 bases, leaving 10 bases of the junction unmatched. The CDR3 length is 16 residues. The germline V gene has CDR1 SGHKS and CDR2 YYEKEE (reference sequence). The CDR3 DNA is TGTGCCAGCAGCGGACAAAAGACAGGGGGCGGCTATGGCTACACCTTC. This codes for CASSGQKTGGGYGYTF.

V gene TRBV7-2 combines with J gene TRBJ1-1; a weak D match, TRBD1 (5 bases). Germline lookup yields CDR1 SGHTA and CDR2 FQGNSA. CDR3 length: 15 residues. Deletions cut 0 bases from V and 4 bases from J, with 12 bases between. This CDR3 reads CASSLAFGGGTEAFF. The CDR3, as DNA: TGTGCCAGCAGCTTAGCATTCGGGGGGGGCACTGAAGCTTTCTTT. Looking up the rest from reference TRBV7-2 and TRBJ1-1 gives the full variable domain: GAGVSQSPSNKVTEKGKDVELRCDPISGHTALYWYRQSLGQGLEFLIYFQGNSAPDKSGLPSDRFSAERTGGSVSTLTIQRTQQEDSAVYLCASSLAFGGGTEAFFGQGTRLTVV.

The gene calls are TRBV13 and TRBJ2-1, with 7 bases aligning to TRBD1. The J segment lost 0 bases and the V segment lost 2 bases, leaving 4 bases of the junction unmatched. Germline assignment: CDR1 PRHDT and CDR2 FYEKMQ (reference sequence). The CDR3 is 16 residues long. The CDR3 DNA sequence: TGTGCCAGCAGCTTATCGAGGGGGCGCTCCTACAATGAGCAGTTCTTC. Its protein is CASSLSRGRSYNEQFF.

The chain employs TRBV6-5 and TRBJ1-3; D is unclear. The CDR3 extends over 14 amino acids. Germline assignment: CDR1 MNHEY and CDR2 SVGAGI. V lost 4 bases and J lost 8, with 15 bases in between. In DNA, the CDR3 is TGTGCCAGCAGTTGGAGCATGGCAGTAGACACCATATATTTT. This sequence encodes CASSWSMAVDTIYF.

In DNA form, the CDR3 reads TGTGCCTGGAGGCAGGGGGCTGCAACTAATGAAAAACTGTTTTTT. It translates to CAWRQGAATNEKLFF. The genes are TRBV30 and TRBJ1-4; 8 nucleotides match TRBD1. V shed 3 bases and J 0 bases; nucleotides not matched to a gene: 3. Germline loops: CDR1 GTSNPN, CDR2 SVGIG (reference sequence). CDR3 length: 15 amino acids.

This chain uses TRBV19 with TRBJ1-4, with a possible D match to TRBD1 (6 bases). This CDR3 spans 16 amino acids. Germline V lookup: CDR1 LNHDA, CDR2 SQIVND (reference sequence). Trimming pared 3 bases from V and 5 bases from J, leaving 16 bases between. CDR3 nucleotide sequence: TGTGCCAGTAGTATTGGCAGGGGATCATCGAATGAAAAACTGTTTTTT. This gives the protein CASSIGRGSSNEKLFF.

There are a few counts of this clone. The chain joins TRBV11-2 to TRBJ2-1, with TRBD2 matching over 10 bases. CDR1 and CDR2 (germline): SGHAT, FQNNGV. CDR3 size: 15 residues. V was pared by 4 bases and J by 5 bases, with 5 bases of the junction left unmatched. CDR3 nucleotide sequence: TGTGCCAGCAGCTCGGAGCGGGGGGGTCACAATGAGCAGTTCTTC. This codes for CASSSERGGHNEQFF. Full variable domain (rest looked up from reference TRBV11-2 and TRBJ2-1): EAGVAQSPRYKIIEKRQSVAFWCNPISGHATLYWYQQILGQGPKLLIQFQNNGVVDDSQLPKDRFSAERLKGVDSTLKIQPAKLEDSAVYLCASSSERGGHNEQFFGPGTRLTVL.

The chain couples TRBV11-2 to TRBJ1-1; D not resolved. The CDR3 runs 15 residues. Between the trimmed V and J ends, which lost 2 bases and 0 bases, there was a span of 10 bases. Germline V lookup: CDR1 SGHAT, CDR2 FQNNGV. The CDR3 sequence is CASSLSRNMNTEAFF. CDR3 nucleotide sequence: TGTGCCAGCAGCTTATCGCGGAATATGAACACTGAAGCTTTCTTT.

A single count supports this clone. The chain has TRBV25-1 and TRBJ2-5, with 10 bases fitting TRBD1. V dropped 6 bases and J dropped 4; count of bases not matched to a gene: 8. The germline V gene has CDR1 MGHDK and CDR2 SYGVNS. The CDR3 has 15 residues. CDR3 protein: CASSKHGTGVETQYF. DNA of the CDR3: TGTGCCAGCAGCAAGCATGGGACAGGGGTAGAGACCCAGTACTTC.

V and J are TRBV5-4 and TRBJ2-1, with 10 nucleotides matching TRBD2. With 5 bases clipped from V and 4 bases from J, the junction kept 3 bases outside the gene matches. Germline V CDR1 and CDR2: SGHNT, YYREEE (reference sequence). This CDR3 comprises 14 residues. The CDR3 region has the DNA TGTGCCAGCAGGAGCGGGGGGGAGTACAATGAGCAGTTCTTC. Its translation: CASRSGGEYNEQFF.

This clone was counted only a few times. The chain combines TRBV19 with TRBJ1-2; D possibly corresponds to TRBD1 (5 bases). The CDR3 sequence is 14 residues long. CDR1 and CDR2 from the germline V gene are LNHDA and SQIVND (reference sequence). Trimming left V 3 bases short and J 2 bases short, with 10 bases between. This CDR3 reads CASSMKGQNYGYTF. The CDR3 DNA sequence: TGTGCCAGTAGTATGAAGGGGCAGAACTATGGCTACACCTTC.

This chain joins TRBV6-5 and TRBJ1-2, with D possibly matching TRBD1 (5 bases). CDR1 is MNHEY, CDR2 SVGAGI, per germline. This CDR3 comprises 16 residues. V gave up 2 bases and J gave up 0 bases, with 13 bases separating them. The CDR3 here is CASSYARGSANYGYTF. Here the CDR3 DNA reads TGTGCCAGCAGTTACGCGCGGGGGTCCGCTAACTATGGCTACACCTTC.

The chain has TRBV12-5 and TRBJ2-3; 12 bases map to TRBD2. The CDR3 length is 15 residues. Germline CDR1 reads LGHNT; CDR2 reads FRNRAP. The ends lost 5 bases at V and 3 bases at J; junction bases unmatched: 3. CDR3 in DNA: TGTGCTAGTGGTAGAGGACTAGCGGGGACAGATACGCAGTATTTT. It yields the protein CASGRGLAGTDTQYF.

This clone was counted between two and nine times. The chain employs TRBV2 and TRBJ1-2; 7 bases agree with TRBD1. This CDR3 comprises 13 residues. V lost 6 bases and J lost 8; bases outside the gene matches: 9. CDR1 is SNHLY, CDR2 FYNNEI, per germline. CDR3 nucleotide sequence: TGTGCCAGCAGACAGGGGTCTCAAGGCGGCTACACCTTC. Translation gives CASRQGSQGGYTF.

This chain connects TRBV27 to TRBJ2-7, with 8 bases lining up with TRBD2. Per germline, CDR1 MNHEY and CDR2 SMNVEV (reference sequence). The CDR3 runs to 14 residues. V lost 10 bases, J lost 7 bases, and 15 bases stayed unmatched. The CDR3 DNA reads TGTGCCACCTCCCGGGGGGGAGCTTCGGGAGAGCAGTACTTC. This encodes CATSRGGASGEQYF.

The CDR3 nucleotides are TGTGCCAGCGACCCACTAAACACTGAAGCTTTCTTT. This encodes CASDPLNTEAFF. V usage is TRBV6-5 and J usage is TRBJ1-1; D call uncertain. Trimming removed 8 bases at V and 2 bases at J, with 9 bases between. The CDR3 contains 12 residues. The germline CDR1 and CDR2 sequences are MNHEY and SVGAGI.

The rearrangement links TRBV28 to TRBJ1-2, with D tentatively TRBD1 (6 bases). V lost 1 base and J 8 bases, leaving 23 bases between the germline ends. Germline V gene lookup returns CDR1 MDHEN and CDR2 SYDVKM. The CDR3 is 17 residues long. This CDR3 is CASSLSYTRTALLGYTF. CDR3 bases: TGTGCCAGCAGTTTATCATATACACGGACAGCCCTTTTGGGCTACACCTTC.